Listed here are 3 T cell receptor beta chains from one sample, sequenced in a study of cytomegalovirus exposure and HLA in healthy donors. It was with 60 Vbeta and 13 Jbeta primers that the PCR ran. The protocol was immunoSEQ multiplex PCR, while the TCRdb copy is restricted to in-frame clones and leaves out a portion. This sample has more than 95,000 clones; 80% to 85% occur once, and the top ten carry 3.9%. The material sequenced was PBMCs. These TCRs come from a woman in her thirties in good health and CMV-seronegative.

The genes are TRBV5-1 and TRBJ2-1; 7 bases are shared with TRBD1. Germline V gene lookup returns CDR1 SGHRS and CDR2 YFSETQ. The CDR3 spans 16 residues. V shed 0 bases and J 1 base; nucleotides not matched to a gene: 4. In nucleotides, the CDR3 is TGCGCCAGCAGCTTGGACGGACAGGTTTCCTACAATGAGCAGTTCTTC. Protein sequence: CASSLDGQVSYNEQFF.

This chain links TRBV7-2 with TRBJ2-4; TRBD2 matches 10 bases. V was clipped by 2 bases and J by 5 bases; unmatched bases: 6. Germline assignment: CDR1 SGHTA and CDR2 FQGNSA. CDR3 length: 16 amino acids. The CDR3 DNA reads as TGTGCCAGCAGCTTAAGTCCAGCGGGAGGGGAAAACATTCAGTACTTC. Protein sequence: CASSLSPAGGENIQYF.

This chain joins TRBV28 and TRBJ1-2; D unresolved. This CDR3 is 12 amino acids long. Looked up from germline, CDR1 is MDHEN and CDR2 is SYDVKM. V was trimmed by 2 bases and J by 4 bases, leaving 5 bases between them. CDR3 loop: CASSLQAYGYTF. The CDR3 DNA reads TGTGCCAGCAGTTTACAAGCCTATGGCTACACCTTC.